The source of this T cell receptor (beta chain) is a study of molecular identifiers for immune sequencing clone quantification. Note on this clonotype: An end of the junction differs from the germline gene, which may be a read error.

TCRdb independently ran MiXCR on the PCR reads; one entry per CDR3 protein. The sample carries roughly 320,000 distinct CDR3 sequences, 24% recorded once. The CDR3 extends over 16 amino acids. CDR1 and CDR2 from the germline V gene are MNHEY and SVGEGT. The V gene is TRBV6-2 or TRBV6-3, the J gene TRBJ1-5; no reliable D call. Material: naive CD8+ T cells from blood, with Jurkat cell RNA spiked in. Subset given: FACS-sorted CD8+CD4-CCR7+CD45RA+ naive T cells. This clonotype originated in a human donor in good health. Some libraries in this study had Jurkat cell RNA spiked in. The CDR3 region is CGSSYYPGASNQPQHF. CDR3 nucleotides: TGTGGCAGCAGTTACTATCCGGGAGCAAGCAATCAGCCCCAGCATTTT.